This paragraph reports one T cell receptor beta chain. Its antigen is currently unknown. The record originates from a study of CD8+ T cells in alopecia areata. Treatment indicated: oral pan-JAK inhibitor, 5-10 mg twice daily. Germline V CDR1 and CDR2: MNHEY, SMNVEV (reference sequence). This CDR3 is built from 17 residues. Trimming cost V 4 bases and J 0 bases, with 18 bases left between them. Investigators isolated RNA and reverse transcribed it into cDNA to act as the sequencing template. TCRdb's copy holds only in-frame clones and misses some; the assay was immunoSEQ multiplex PCR. The sample consists of roughly 98,000 clones, more than 55% of them appearing once. The study, taken as a whole, reports: In scalp and blood during tofacitinib, many expanded lesional clones persisted. Expanded CD8+ clones among the top 100, as well as scalp clonality, were significantly decreased by tofacitinib. More clonal than normal scalp was lesional scalp, particularly alopecia totalis/universalis.

This sequence originates from a human donor with alopecia areata. The specimen was CD8+ T cells sorted from blood, collected at week 4, from a patient treated with tofacitinib. This sequence joins TRBV27 and TRBJ1-2, with D hard to call. The CDR3 reads CASSSRASLPSNYGYTF. The CDR3 nucleotides read TGTGCCAGCAGTTCGAGGGCCAGCCTTCCGTCTAACTATGGCTACACCTTC.